This passage covers 19 T cell receptor beta chains from one sample sequenced in a study of OX40 agonist ivuxolimab in advanced cancers. Libraries were prepared by immunoSEQ multiplex PCR; TCRdb keeps only in-frame clonotypes and omits some of them. Of about 48,000 clones listed, about 88% are singletons. Sample: CD4+ or CD8+ T cells sorted from blood, taken in a trial of the OX40 agonist ivuxolimab. The receptors were gathered from an adult with an advanced solid tumor such as melanoma, head and neck, liver or kidney cancer.

The CDR3 nucleotides are TGTGCCAGCAGTTTCAGGACAGCAGGCAGTGAAAAACTGTTTTTT. Protein sequence: CASSFRTAGSEKLFF. This sequence joins TRBV28 and TRBJ1-4; weak D call: TRBD1 (6 bases). Trimming left V 3 bases short and J 7 bases short, with 15 bases between. CDR3 length: 15 amino acids. Per the germline V gene, CDR1 is MDHEN and CDR2 is SYDVKM.

Here the CDR3 reads CASSGRNYNSPLHF. Written as DNA, the CDR3 is TGTGCCAGCAGTGGACGGAATTATAATTCACCCCTCCACTTT. V gene TRBV28 combines with J gene TRBJ1-6; D not resolved. Germline V gene lookup returns CDR1 MDHEN and CDR2 SYDVKM. The CDR3 spans 14 residues. Trimming stripped 5 bases from V and 4 bases from J, with 9 bases between. The full variable domain, its missing parts supplied by reference TRBV28 and TRBJ1-6, is DVKVTQSSRYLVKRTGEKVFLECVQDMDHENMFWYRQDPGLGLRLIYFSYDVKMKEKGDIPEGYSVSREKKERFSLILESASTNQTSMYLCASSGRNYNSPLHFGNGTRLTVT.

The chain is built from TRBV18 and TRBJ2-5; D gene unclear. TRBJ2-7 matches the DNA end more closely, so the J call is doubtful. The length of the CDR3 is 13 residues. Germline assignment: CDR1 KGHSH and CDR2 LQKENI. The CDR3 spells CASSITANHEQYF. CDR3 DNA: TGTGCCAGCTCAATCACAGCCAACCACGAGCAGTACTTC.

V and J are TRBV9 and TRBJ1-3, with D maybe TRBD1 (6 bases). CDR1 SGDLS and CDR2 YYNGEE come from the germline V gene. V dropped 4 bases and J dropped 4 bases, with 15 bases sitting between them. The CDR3 spans 15 residues. The CDR3 DNA reads TGTGCCAGCAGCTTAGGAGGGGGGAACGGAAACACCATATATTTT. It specifies CASSLGGGNGNTIYF.

The rearrangement links TRBV5-1 to TRBJ2-3; no definite D call. Germline CDR1 reads SGHRS; CDR2 reads YFSETQ. This CDR3 comprises 15 residues. V was pared by 4 bases and J by 0 bases, with 12 bases between. The CDR3 here is CASSHGRSSTDTQYF. The CDR3 DNA reads as TGCGCCAGCAGCCACGGGCGGTCTAGCACAGATACGCAGTATTTT.

V usage is TRBV6-1 and J usage is TRBJ2-1; D is tentatively TRBD1 or TRBD2 (5 bases each). The V gene lost 2 bases and the J gene lost 10 bases, with 21 bases spanning the gap. The CDR3 length is 16 residues. Germline V lookup: CDR1 MNHNS, CDR2 SASEGT. Written as DNA, the CDR3 is TGTGCCAGCAGTGAATGGAGTTTATATCAGGGACGGGAGCAGTTCTTC. Translated, it gives CASSEWSLYQGREQFF.

This clone was counted between two and nine times. The chain couples TRBV10-3 to TRBJ1-1, with no clear D. This CDR3 has 13 amino acids. V was cut by 2 bases and J by 2 bases, with 6 bases left in between. CDR1 ENHRY and CDR2 SYGVKD come from the germline V gene. CDR3 nucleotides: TGTGCCATCAGTGAGAACTTAAACACTGAAGCTTTCTTT. It yields the protein CAISENLNTEAFF.

This sequence joins TRBV6-6 and TRBJ1-4; maybe TRBD1 (5 bases). The CDR3 sequence is 15 residues long. Between the trimmed V and J ends, which lost 5 bases and 8 bases, there was a span of 18 bases. Germline V lookup: CDR1 MNHNY, CDR2 SVGAGI (reference sequence). CDR3: CASSPPGQGVEKLFF. As DNA, the CDR3 is TGTGCCAGCAGTCCCCCCGGCCAGGGCGTCGAAAAACTGTTTTTT.

The chain uses TRBV5-1 and TRBJ1-1; weak D call: TRBD1 (6 bases). CDR3 length equals 16 residues. CDR1 is SGHRS, CDR2 YFSETQ, per germline. V lost 0 bases, J lost 0 bases, and 12 bases lay in between. The CDR3 loop is CASSLETGLLNTEAFF. CDR3 coding DNA: TGCGCCAGCAGCTTGGAGACAGGACTATTGAACACTGAAGCTTTCTTT.

The rearrangement links TRBV14 to TRBJ2-5; a weak D match, TRBD1 (5 bases). The CDR3 length is 15 residues. The ends were cut back, 4 bases at V and 0 bases at J, with 12 bases in the middle. CDR1 and CDR2 (germline): SGHDN, FVKESK. The CDR3 sequence is CASSPRAGYQETQYF. CDR3 coding DNA: TGTGCCAGCAGCCCCCGGGCAGGGTACCAAGAGACCCAGTACTTC.

The chain has TRBV4-1 and TRBJ2-7; a possible D gene is TRBD2 (5 bases). The CDR3 consists of 16 residues. V dropped 0 bases and J dropped 3 bases, with 15 bases sitting between them. Germline V gives CDR1 MGHRA, CDR2 YSYEKL. CDR3 sequence: CASSQDRVGAVYEQYF. In nucleotides, the CDR3 is TGCGCCAGCAGCCAAGATCGGGTGGGAGCCGTCTACGAGCAGTACTTC.

This clone has more than one count but fewer than ten. This chain connects TRBV5-4 to TRBJ2-5, with TRBD2 identical over 13 bases. V shed 4 bases and J 5 bases; nucleotides not matched to a gene: 8. The CDR3 sequence is 16 residues long. Per the germline V gene, CDR1 is SGHNT and CDR2 is YYREEE (reference sequence). The CDR3 coding sequence is TGTGCCAGCAGCACCAAACTAGCGGGAGGGGGGGAGACCCAGTACTTC. Its protein product is CASSTKLAGGGETQYF.

The chain uses TRBV5-6 and TRBJ2-7; 10 positions match TRBD2. Germline CDR1 SGHDT, CDR2 YYEEEE. The CDR3 runs 16 residues. The junction had 7 bases not matched to a gene; V was cut back by 0 bases and J by 4 bases. CDR3 amino acids: CASSLELAGEGYEQYF. Written as DNA, the CDR3 is TGTGCCAGCAGCTTGGAGCTAGCGGGAGAAGGGTACGAGCAGTACTTC.

J is TRBJ2-2 and V is TRBV19, with TRBD2 matching over 8 bases. This CDR3 is 16 amino acids long. V shed 4 bases, J shed 2 bases, and the junction held 6 bases outside the gene matches. Germline CDR1 LNHDA, CDR2 SQIVND (reference sequence). CDR3: CASSTGLVSNTGELFF. CDR3 bases: TGTGCCAGTAGTACGGGACTAGTCAGTAACACCGGGGAGCTGTTTTTT.

The chain uses TRBV18 and TRBJ2-1, with TRBD1 as a possible D gene (5 bases). Looked up from germline, CDR1 is KGHSH and CDR2 is LQKENI. This CDR3 region has 15 residues. Trimming took off 4 bases at V and 0 bases at J, with 10 bases between the two ends. The CDR3 protein is CASSQRQSSYNEQFF. CDR3 in DNA: TGTGCCAGCTCACAAAGACAGAGCTCCTACAATGAGCAGTTCTTC.

The J gene is TRBJ1-6, the V gene TRBV15, with D perhaps TRBD1 (5 bases). The CDR3 extends over 19 amino acids. The ends were cut back, 0 bases at V and 2 bases at J, with 17 bases in the middle. Germline loops: CDR1 LNHNV, CDR2 YYDKDF (reference sequence). The chain's CDR3 is CATSRDRVQGGTYNSPLHF. In nucleotides, the CDR3 is TGTGCCACCAGCAGAGACAGGGTGCAGGGAGGCACCTATAATTCACCCCTCCACTTT.

The chain employs TRBV6-1 and TRBJ1-6; no firm D call. CDR3 size: 15 residues. V was clipped by 8 bases and J by 11 bases, with 22 bases between them. The germline gives CDR1 MNHNS, CDR2 SASEGT. The CDR3 bases are TGTGCCAGCGAACGTGGGTCGCGGCCCGGAGCACCCCTCCACTTT. Its protein is CASERGSRPGAPLHF.

This clone was counted once. This CDR3 is CASSPTGQSYEQYF. The DNA of the CDR3 is TGTGCCAGCAGTCCCACCGGACAGTCCTACGAGCAGTACTTC. This sequence joins TRBV6-1 and TRBJ2-7; possibly TRBD1 for D (6 bases). CDR1 MNHNS and CDR2 SASEGT come from the germline V gene. Trimming removed 5 bases at V and 1 base at J, with 12 bases between. The CDR3 is made up of 14 amino acids.

This clone appeared once. The CDR3 DNA sequence: TGTGCCATCAGGCCGGGACTAGCGGGAGCCTACGAGCAGTACTTC. Its translation: CAIRPGLAGAYEQYF. The V call is TRBV10-3, the J call TRBJ2-7, with 14 bases that match TRBD2. The V gene end was trimmed by 6 bases and the J gene end by 2 bases; junction bases not matched to a gene: 3. The CDR3 is made up of 15 amino acids. Germline CDR1 reads ENHRY; CDR2 reads SYGVKD.